Shown below are 31 T cell receptor beta chains from a single sample sequenced in a study of CD8 T cells in ankylosing spondylitis. TCRdb called the 5' RACE reads again in MiXCR, with one record for every CDR3 protein. This table holds about 150,000 distinct CDR3 sequences, roughly a third found once. Source material: synovial fluid, either unsorted or a sorted T cell fraction (not recorded which). The source is a male donor with ankylosing spondylitis.

This CDR3 is CSARRGAWEQYF. The CDR3 coding sequence is TGCAGTGCTAGAAGGGGGGCATGGGAGCAGTACTTC. The gene calls are TRBV20-1 and TRBJ2-7; D is perhaps TRBD1 or TRBD2 (6 bases each). The CDR3 spans 12 residues. The V end lost 2 bases, the J end lost 7 bases, and 12 bases lay between the germline ends. From germline, CDR1 is DFQATT and CDR2 SNEGSKA (reference sequence).

V and J are TRBV6-5 and TRBJ2-7; D not certain. Per germline, CDR1 MNHEY and CDR2 SVGAGI. Trimming shortened V by 2 bases and J by 0 bases, and 8 bases separated the two germline ends. This CDR3 is built from 14 residues. The CDR3 nucleotides are TGTGCCAGCAGTTACGACGCCTTCTCCTACGAGCAGTACTTC. This gives the protein CASSYDAFSYEQYF.

This clonotype was detected ten times or more. This chain links TRBV10-3 with TRBJ1-1; D is perhaps TRBD1 (6 bases). Deletions cut 10 bases from V and 4 bases from J, with 19 bases between. The CDR3 consists of 14 residues. Per germline, CDR1 ENHRY and CDR2 SYGVKD. The CDR3, as DNA: TGTGCCACAGTACCGGAGGGGGTCCTCACTGAAGCTTTCTTT. It translates to CATVPEGVLTEAFF.

A few counts support this clonotype. The chain links TRBV7-8 to TRBJ2-2, with D unresolved. V was shortened by 5 bases and J by 0 bases, with 7 bases between the two germline ends. This CDR3 contains 14 residues. The germline gives CDR1 SGHVS, CDR2 FQNEAQ. For the CDR3, the DNA is TGTGCCAGCAGCCGTCCCCCGAACACCGGGGAGCTGTTTTTT. This gives the protein CASSRPPNTGELFF.

The chain carries TRBV30 and TRBJ2-7; tentative D call: TRBD1 (5 bases). V lost 4 bases and J lost 9, with 16 bases in between. The CDR3 is made up of 12 amino acids. Germline CDR1 GTSNPN, CDR2 SVGIG (reference sequence). CDR3 region: CAWNRPGERQYF. DNA of the CDR3: TGTGCCTGGAACAGGCCGGGTGAGAGGCAGTACTTC.

The rearrangement joins TRBV6-1 to TRBJ1-4, with a tentative D call TRBD1 (5 bases). The CDR3 extends over 14 amino acids. The germline V gene has CDR1 MNHNS and CDR2 SASEGT. Trimming left V 6 bases short and J 8 bases short, with 16 bases between. This CDR3 is CASRFRRDSEKLFF. The CDR3 DNA reads TGTGCCAGCAGATTTCGCCGGGACTCGGAAAAACTGTTTTTT.

About this clonotype: Relative to the germline gene, one junction end is altered; a read error may explain this. The chain is built from TRBV5-1 and TRBJ1-1, with a possible D match to TRBD1 (6 bases). Germline V CDR1 and CDR2: SGHRS, YFSETQ. This CDR3 is 15 amino acids long. CDR3 loop: CASSLDGTRNTEAFF. The CDR3 region has the DNA TGCGCCAGCAGCTTGGACGGGACACGGAACACTGAAGCTTTCTTC.

This clonotype has a handful of counts. The chain carries TRBV6-2 or TRBV6-3 and TRBJ2-5; 8 bases agree with TRBD2. This CDR3 is built from 13 residues. V was clipped by 6 bases and J by 9 bases; unmatched bases: 9. Germline assignment: CDR1 MNHEY and CDR2 SVGEGT. CDR3 sequence: CASSSGGDEAQYF. DNA for the CDR3: TGTGCCAGCAGCTCGGGAGGGGATGAAGCCCAGTACTTC.

The chain carries TRBV6-5 and TRBJ2-5; TRBD1 aligns across 7 bases. Germline V lookup: CDR1 MNHEY, CDR2 SVGAGI. CDR3 length equals 15 residues. The V and J ends lost 5 bases and 5 bases, in that order; junction bases with no gene match: 11. The CDR3 region is CASSTKTGNSETQYF. Written as DNA, the CDR3 is TGTGCCAGCAGTACTAAGACAGGGAATTCGGAGACCCAGTACTTC.

This clonotype has only one observation. The rearrangement uses TRBV10-3 and TRBJ2-4, with 8 positions matching TRBD2. CDR1 and CDR2 (germline): ENHRY, SYGVKD. The CDR3 totals 15 residues. The J segment lost 0 bases and the V segment lost 2 bases, leaving 0 bases of the junction unmatched. The CDR3 DNA sequence: TGTGCCATCAGTGAGACTAGCGGAGCCAAAAACATTCAGTACTTC. Translating it yields CAISETSGAKNIQYF.

This clonotype occurred a few times. The chain recombines TRBV6-6 with TRBJ1-5, with D unresolved. The germline V gene has CDR1 MNHNY and CDR2 SVGAGI (reference sequence). The V and J ends lost 1 base and 5 bases respectively, with 6 bases between them. This CDR3 region has 13 residues. CDR3 protein: CASSYLDHQPQHF. The CDR3 DNA reads as TGTGCCAGCAGTTACTTGGATCATCAGCCCCAGCATTTT.

This clonotype was detected ten times or more. This rearrangement joins TRBV5-1 to TRBJ1-1; D ambiguous. The V gene's germline CDR1 is SGHRS and CDR2 YFSETQ. The V end lost 3 bases, the J end lost 1 base, and 10 bases lay between the germline ends. The CDR3 runs 14 residues. CDR3 bases: TGCGCCAGCAGCTATAAAAGCGCGAACACTGAAGCTTTCTTT. Translating it yields CASSYKSANTEAFF.

This sequence joins TRBV28 and TRBJ1-1; D unclear. Trimming removed 5 bases at V and 1 base at J, with 14 bases between. Germline CDR1 reads MDHEN; CDR2 reads SYDVKM. The CDR3 is made up of 15 amino acids. The CDR3 is CASSPGGVRNTEAFF. The DNA for the CDR3 is TGTGCCAGCAGTCCGGGCGGGGTTCGGAACACTGAAGCTTTCTTT.

The table lists this clonotype with a few counts. The chain has TRBV6-1 and TRBJ2-7; 9 nucleotides line up with TRBD2. Germline trimming cut 5 bases from V and 0 bases from J; bases unmatched to any gene: 8. CDR3 length: 16 residues. Germline V CDR1 and CDR2: MNHNS, SASEGT. The CDR3 coding sequence is TGTGCCAGCAGTCCCACGGTTAGCGGGAGCTCCTACGAGCAGTACTTC. Amino acids: CASSPTVSGSSYEQYF.

V is TRBV29-1 and J is TRBJ1-1; D unclear. This CDR3 contains 12 residues. V was shortened by 4 bases and J by 3 bases, with 9 bases between the two germline ends. CDR1 is SQVTM and CDR2 is ANQGSEA in the germline V gene. The CDR3 reads CSVVLGDTEAFF. CDR3 DNA: TGCAGCGTTGTCCTTGGGGACACTGAAGCTTTCTTT.

Turning to this clonotype: A much larger clone differs from this one at a single base, so this may be a read error. This sequence joins TRBV7-9 and TRBJ2-7, with D hard to call. The CDR3 covers 12 residues. CDR1 and CDR2 from the germline V gene are SEHNR and FQNEAQ (reference sequence). Here the CDR3 reads CPSSLGGPEQYF. The CDR3 DNA is TGTCCCAGCAGCTTAGGTGGTCCCGAGCAGTACTTC.

This clonotype was observed a single time. V is TRBV28 and J is TRBJ1-6; D is uncertain. Trimming left V 5 bases short and J 0 bases short, with 14 bases between. The CDR3 contains 17 residues. Looked up from germline, CDR1 is MDHEN and CDR2 is SYDVKM. The DNA for the CDR3 is TGTGCCAGCAGTGTGGGTTGGAGTGGCTCCTATAATTCACCCCTCCACTTT. This sequence encodes CASSVGWSGSYNSPLHF. Full variable domain (missing parts from reference TRBV28 and TRBJ1-6): DVKVTQSSRYLVKRTGEKVFLECVQDMDHENMFWYRQDPGLGLRLIYFSYDVKMKEKGDIPEGYSVSREKKERFSLILESASTNQTSMYLCASSVGWSGSYNSPLHFGNGTRLTVT.

This clonotype has at least ten counts. V usage is TRBV7-9 and J usage is TRBJ2-5, with D maybe TRBD1 (6 bases). Trimming shortened V by 10 bases and J by 0 bases, and 12 bases separated the two germline ends. Looked up from germline, CDR1 is SEHNR and CDR2 is FQNEAQ (reference sequence). This CDR3 has 13 residues. CDR3 sequence (DNA): TGTGCCACGAAGACAGGAAACCAAGAGACCCAGTACTTC. This translates into CATKTGNQETQYF.

The chain has TRBV19 and TRBJ2-6; D is unclear. Per germline, CDR1 LNHDA and CDR2 SQIVND (reference sequence). Trimming cost V 2 bases and J 0 bases, with 5 bases left between them. The CDR3 sequence is 15 residues long. The CDR3 sequence: CASSIMTSGANVLTF. Written as DNA, the CDR3 is TGTGCCAGTAGTATAATGACCTCTGGGGCCAACGTCCTGACTTTC.

The genes are TRBV28 and TRBJ1-1, with TRBD1 as a possible D gene (6 bases). CDR1 is MDHEN and CDR2 is SYDVKM in the germline V gene. This CDR3 has 12 amino acids. The V and J ends lost 6 bases and 5 bases respectively, with 10 bases between them. CDR3 sequence: CASSQGGTEAFF. The CDR3 coding sequence is TGTGCCAGCAGCCAAGGGGGTACTGAAGCTTTCTTT.

As regards this clonotype: A much more abundant neighbour one base away suggests this may be a read error. The chain employs TRBV2 and TRBJ2-2; the D call may be TRBD1 or TRBD2 (5 bases each). This CDR3 is built from 13 residues. V was cut by 3 bases and J by 5 bases, with 7 bases left in between. Germline V CDR1 and CDR2: SNHLY, FYNNEI. CDR3 sequence: CASSEGETGELFF. The CDR3 DNA reads TGTGCCAGCAGTGAGGGGGAAACCGGGGAGCTGTTTTTT.

J is TRBJ2-3 and V is TRBV7-6; possible D gene TRBD1, 5 bases. The V gene's germline CDR1 is SGHVS and CDR2 FNYEAQ. V lost 4 bases and J 0 bases, leaving 17 bases between the germline ends. CDR3 size: 17 residues. The CDR3 DNA is TGTGCCAGCAGCTCAGGGTCACTTTTGACGAGCACAGATACGCAGTATTTT. It specifies CASSSGSLLTSTDTQYF. The complete variable domain, with remaining parts taken from reference TRBV7-6 and TRBJ2-3, reads GAGVSQSPRYKVTKRGQDVALRCDPISGHVSLYWYRQALGQGPEFLTYFNYEAQQDKSGLPNDRFSAERPEGSISTLTIQRTEQRDSAMYRCASSSGSLLTSTDTQYFGPGTRLTVL.

V usage is TRBV29-1 and J usage is TRBJ1-2, with TRBD1 as a possible D gene (5 bases). The CDR3 covers 14 residues. Germline V gene sequence: CDR1 SQVTM, CDR2 ANQGSEA. The V end lost 2 bases, the J end lost 3 bases, and 13 bases lay between the germline ends. The CDR3, as DNA: TGCAGCGTTGAAAGTCGCCAGGGATACTATGGCTACACCTTC. Encoded protein: CSVESRQGYYGYTF.

This clonotype was counted only a few times. The J gene is TRBJ1-6, the V gene TRBV12-3 or TRBV12-4, with 7 positions matching TRBD1. V lost 0 bases to trimming and J lost 9 bases; unmatched junction nucleotides: 2. There are 14 residues in the CDR3. DNA for the CDR3: TGTGCCAGCAGTTTAGCAGGGGGCTGTTCACCCCTCCACTTT. Translating it yields CASSLAGGCSPLHF.

This chain joins TRBV5-1 and TRBJ2-2; no reliable D call. With 0 bases removed from V and 1 base from J, the gap between germline ends came to 7 bases. CDR1 is SGHRS and CDR2 is YFSETQ in the germline V gene. The length of the CDR3 is 15 residues. The DNA for the CDR3 is TGCGCCAGCAGCTTGGCTCTACGGAACACCGGGGAGCTGTTTTTT. Residues: CASSLALRNTGELFF.

CDR3 in DNA: TGCAGTGCTAGGGACAGGGGGCTAGGAGAGACCCAGTACTTC. It is translated as CSARDRGLGETQYF. The chain joins TRBV20-1 to TRBJ2-5; 11 bases are a match to TRBD1. The V gene end was trimmed by 3 bases and the J gene end by 4 bases; junction bases not matched to a gene: 4. In germline, CDR1 is DFQATT, CDR2 SNEGSKA (reference sequence). The CDR3 runs 14 residues.

The V and J genes are TRBV20-1 and TRBJ2-5, with 14 positions matching TRBD2. V lost 6 bases, J lost 1 base, and 7 bases stayed unmatched. The CDR3 is 16 residues long. Germline values: CDR1 DFQATT, CDR2 SNEGSKA (reference sequence). The CDR3 DNA follows: TGCAGTGCACTTCCGGGACTAGCGGGGGTCCAAGAGACCCAGTACTTC. Protein sequence: CSALPGLAGVQETQYF.

This clonotype was seen repeatedly, ten times or more. The chain combines TRBV6-6 with TRBJ2-7, with a tentative D call TRBD1 (5 bases). The V gene's germline CDR1 is MNHNY and CDR2 SVGAGI (reference sequence). The CDR3 sequence is 16 residues long. The V and J ends lost 2 bases and 0 bases respectively, with 14 bases between them. The CDR3 is CASSYVLGELSYEQYF. The CDR3 DNA reads as TGTGCCAGCAGTTACGTATTAGGGGAACTCTCCTACGAGCAGTACTTC.

This clonotype was picked up a small number of times. The CDR3 region is CASVSGQGDLAGANVLTF. The CDR3 DNA reads as TGTGCCAGCGTATCGGGGCAGGGGGATTTAGCTGGGGCCAACGTCCTGACTTTC. This sequence joins TRBV2 and TRBJ2-6; 7 positions agree with TRBD1. The length of the CDR3 is 18 residues. Germline V lookup: CDR1 SNHLY, CDR2 FYNNEI. Losses at the gene ends were 8 bases for V and 2 bases for J; bases not matched to a gene: 15.

This chain uses TRBV19 with TRBJ2-1; D may be TRBD1 or TRBD2 (7 bases each). V was trimmed by 3 bases and J by 4 bases, leaving 13 bases between them. The CDR3 has 15 residues. Germline lookup yields CDR1 LNHDA and CDR2 SQIVND (reference sequence). The CDR3 spells CASSITQGGYNEQFF. In DNA, the CDR3 is TGTGCCAGTAGTATCACGCAGGGGGGGTACAATGAGCAGTTCTTC.

This clonotype was recorded many times. The chain is built from TRBV7-9 and TRBJ2-7, with 12 bases fitting TRBD1. The CDR3 runs 15 residues. J gave up 4 bases and V 0 bases, and 1 base lay outside the gene matches. Per germline, CDR1 SEHNR and CDR2 FQNEAQ (reference sequence). Here the CDR3 reads CASSLAGQGAYEQYF. The CDR3 nucleotides are TGTGCCAGCAGCTTAGCGGGACAGGGGGCTTACGAGCAGTACTTC.